This TCR beta chain originates from a study of PD-1 blockade in classical Hodgkin lymphoma. Time point indicated: newly diagnosed, previously untreated cHL patient sample. Comments on this clone: Antigen: not known.

The table came from immunoSEQ multiplex PCR; TCRdb's copy has only in-frame clones and leaves some out. The table has roughly 77,000 clones, about 94% seen once. The germline V gene has CDR1 SGHTA and CDR2 FQGNSA. The CDR3 is 15 residues long. V trimming: 5 bases; J trimming: 3 bases; junction bases outside the gene matches: 10. General study results and limits: When set against healthy donors, newly diagnosed patients were reported to show lower baseline TCR diversity. Repertoire differences have undefined causes, possibly disease activity or prior therapy.

The sequencing sample was made of peripheral blood mononuclear cells (PBMCs). The V and J genes are TRBV7-2 and TRBJ2-7, with 7 bases matching TRBD2. This clonotype originated in a human donor with classical Hodgkin lymphoma. For the CDR3, the DNA is TGTGCCAGCAGCCCCAGCGGGGTAAGACTCTACGAGCAGTACTTC. Translation: CASSPSGVRLYEQYF.